This T cell receptor beta chain originates from a study of blood T cells in healthy people across ages (dated by TCRdb to between 2014 and 2016). A note on the overall study: In model experiments, roughly one uniquely barcoded TCR beta cDNA molecule per two T cells was captured by template switching. Two additional independent replicas of 1 million unique cDNA reads from the same blood draw were analyzed for two donors (one aged 18 to 29 and one aged 80 or older). The donors were split into four age groups: young (average about 16 years), middle-aged (39), aged (more than 55) and long-lived (about 74). Age-related changes in TCR beta repertoire diversity were measured in the study by deep sequencing normalized with unique cDNA molecular identifiers. To avoid experimental bias, donors of different ages were spread randomly across the sequencing lanes.

Concerning this clonotype itself: This receptor's antigen is unknown. No base quality information exists; no much larger clone differs at one position.

The full study reports these points: Observed TCR beta diversity per million T cells fell roughly linearly with age, and a significant reduction was already apparent by age approximately 40. Total diversity estimates from one million sequenced T cells were considered lower bounds and underestimates. Compared with the aged group, the long-lived group had more naive CD4+ T cells, fewer expanded clones and increased TCR diversity, a pattern suggesting age selection. The percentage of naive T cells measured by flow cytometry correlated strongly with observed TCR beta diversity. Because donor CMV infection status was unknown, age-related changes in expanded clonotypes were potentially confounded. Since profiling was done on bulk unsorted PBMCs, naive and antigen-experienced compartments could not be conclusively compared.

The 39 donors, aged about 6 to 100 years, were systemically healthy Caucasian individuals from Russia. Each donor gave ten milliliters of peripheral blood, collected into EDTA-treated Vacutainer tubes. Ficoll-Paque density-gradient centrifugation was used to isolate PBMCs, with at least 7 million obtained per sample. Total RNA, at least 6 micrograms per sample, was extracted from PBMCs with Trizol reagent. Naive CD45RAhigh/CD27high T cell percentages were measured by flow cytometry on a PBMC aliquot from every donor. The receptor library was made with 5' RACE. The listed sequencing device is Illumina HiSeq 2500. A second PCR of 7 to 11 cycles was run with a J-beta primer mix and a sample-barcoded 5' primer. A unique molecular identifier was introduced onto each TCR beta cDNA molecule by a template-switch 5' adaptor carrying 12 random nucleotides. Each sample yielded at least 2.5 million CDR3-containing paired-end reads. The Mint cDNA synthesis kit, primed by a TRBC-specific oligonucleotide, was used to synthesize first-strand cDNA from all RNA. All cDNA was treated with uracil-DNA glycosylase and then went through a first 18-cycle PCR with the universal primers M1SS and BC2_uni_R. Concerning the study's data processing: Normalization of each sample was performed by random selection of 1 million high-quality reads, each carrying a distinct molecular identifier. Reads with shared molecular identifiers were discarded instead of being binned into consensus sequences. MiTCR, with a Q25 quality threshold and the strictest error-elimination algorithm, was used for CDR3 identification, clonotype clustering and error correction. Lower-bound total TCR beta diversity was estimated with a nonparametric unseen species model using Euler transformation. In TCRdb, the public reads were trimmed at Q25 with fastp and aligned with MiXCR, with productive beta chains retained. Rows matching on CDR3 protein sequence are summarized as one entry with the most common DNA and genes. TCRdb's processing, not the study's, gives the V and J calls here. Present in this sample are roughly 1.6 million distinct CDR3 sequences, roughly 32% of which were seen just once. The ten top clones hold 11% of the sample.

CDR1 and CDR2, per the germline V gene (reference sequence), are MNHEY and SMNVEV. The CDR3 runs 14 amino acids, cysteine and phenylalanine included. The read is trimmed to its CDR3 DNA, 42 bases read in frame from base 1. The germline ends are 10 bases apart after V is trimmed by 1 base and J by 4 bases. The receptor's source is a young woman in good health. The rearrangement combines TRBV27 with TRBJ1-2, with TRBD1 perhaps the D gene, on 6 matching bases. The sample consisted of blood. CDR3 sequence: CASSLFTGTYGYTF. In nucleotide form, the sequence is TGTGCCAGCAGTTTATTTACAGGGACCTATGGCTACACCTTC.